This T cell receptor beta chain was sequenced during a study of control samples from healthy donors and cancer patients. Produced via immunoSEQ multiplex PCR; TCRdb's table is partial and in-frame only. Of some 150,000 clones listed, roughly nine tenths are singletons. The sample taken for sequencing was blood. This TCR came from a man between 18 and 35 years old in good health.

The CDR3 is CASSLSGLSTDTQYF. CDR3 in DNA: TGCGCCAGCAGCCTCTCCGGCCTTAGCACAGATACGCAGTATTTT. This chain connects TRBV5-1 to TRBJ2-3, with unresolved D. From germline, CDR1 is SGHRS and CDR2 YFSETQ. V lost 4 bases and J 0 bases, leaving 12 bases between the germline ends. This CDR3 is 15 amino acids long.